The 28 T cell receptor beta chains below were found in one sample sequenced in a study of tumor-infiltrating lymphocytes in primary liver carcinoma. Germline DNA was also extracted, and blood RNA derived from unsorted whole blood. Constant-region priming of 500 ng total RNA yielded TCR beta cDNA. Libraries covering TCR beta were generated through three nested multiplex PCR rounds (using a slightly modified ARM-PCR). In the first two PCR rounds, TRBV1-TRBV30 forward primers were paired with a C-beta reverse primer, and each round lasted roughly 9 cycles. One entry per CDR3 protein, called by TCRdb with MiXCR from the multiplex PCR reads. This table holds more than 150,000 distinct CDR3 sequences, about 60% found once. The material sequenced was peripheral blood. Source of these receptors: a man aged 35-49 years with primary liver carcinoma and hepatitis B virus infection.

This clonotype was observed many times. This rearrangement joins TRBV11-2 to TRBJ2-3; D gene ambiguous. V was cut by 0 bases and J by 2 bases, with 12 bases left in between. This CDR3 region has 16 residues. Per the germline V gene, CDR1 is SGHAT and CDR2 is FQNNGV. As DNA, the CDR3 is TGTGCCAGCAGCTTAGATTCCACTCAAGCCACAGATACGCAGTATTTT. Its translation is CASSLDSTQATDTQYF. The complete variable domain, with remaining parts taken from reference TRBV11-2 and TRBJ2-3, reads EAGVAQSPRYKIIEKRQSVAFWCNPISGHATLYWYQQILGQGPKLLIQFQNNGVVDDSQLPKDRFSAERLKGVDSTLKIQPAKLEDSAVYLCASSLDSTQATDTQYFGPGTRLTVL.

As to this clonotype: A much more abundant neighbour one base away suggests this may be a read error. Written as DNA, the CDR3 is TGCATCGTTGAAAATCCTGCTGGAAACACCATATATTTT. This codes for CIVENPAGNTIYF. The rearrangement joins TRBV29-1 to TRBJ1-3; no clear D. The CDR3 length is 13 residues. In germline, CDR1 is SQVTM, CDR2 ANQGSEA.

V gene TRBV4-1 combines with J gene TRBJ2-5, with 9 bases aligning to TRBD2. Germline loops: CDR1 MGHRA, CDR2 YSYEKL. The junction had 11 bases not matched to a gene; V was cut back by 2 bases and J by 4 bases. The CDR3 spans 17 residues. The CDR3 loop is CASSQSGGREQVETQYF. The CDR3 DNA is TGCGCCAGCAGCCAAAGCGGGGGGCGGGAGCAGGTAGAGACCCAGTACTTC.

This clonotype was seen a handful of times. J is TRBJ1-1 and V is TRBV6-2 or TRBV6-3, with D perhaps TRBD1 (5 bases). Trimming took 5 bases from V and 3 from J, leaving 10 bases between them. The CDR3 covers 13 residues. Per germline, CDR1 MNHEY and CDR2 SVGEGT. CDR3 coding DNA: TGTGCCAGCAGTAGGGACGCATACACTGAAGCTTTCTTT. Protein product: CASSRDAYTEAFF.

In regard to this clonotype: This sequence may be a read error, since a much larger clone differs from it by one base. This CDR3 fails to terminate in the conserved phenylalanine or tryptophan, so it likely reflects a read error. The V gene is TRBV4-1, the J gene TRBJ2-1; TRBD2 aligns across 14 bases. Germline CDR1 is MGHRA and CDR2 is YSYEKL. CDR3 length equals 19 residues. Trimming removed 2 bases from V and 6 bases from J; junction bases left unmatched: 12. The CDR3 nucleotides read TGCGCCAGCAGCCAAAAGGGACTAGCGGGAGCTAGGGCCCTCAATGAGCAGTTCTCC. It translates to CASSQKGLAGARALNEQFS.

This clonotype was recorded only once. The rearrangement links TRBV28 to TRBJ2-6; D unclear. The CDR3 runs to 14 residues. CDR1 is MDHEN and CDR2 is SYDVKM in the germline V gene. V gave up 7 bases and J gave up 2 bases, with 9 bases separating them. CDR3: CASIRRPGANVLTF. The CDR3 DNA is TGTGCCAGCATTCGCAGGCCTGGGGCCAACGTCCTGACTTTC. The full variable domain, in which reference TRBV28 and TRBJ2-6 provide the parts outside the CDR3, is DVKVTQSSRYLVKRTGEKVFLECVQDMDHENMFWYRQDPGLGLRLIYFSYDVKMKEKGDIPEGYSVSREKKERFSLILESASTNQTSMYLCASIRRPGANVLTFGAGSRLTVL.

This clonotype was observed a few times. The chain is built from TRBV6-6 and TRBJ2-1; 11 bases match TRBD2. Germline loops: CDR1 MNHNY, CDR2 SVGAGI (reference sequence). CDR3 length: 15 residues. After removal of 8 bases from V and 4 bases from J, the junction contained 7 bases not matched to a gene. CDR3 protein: CASATSGSRYNEQFF. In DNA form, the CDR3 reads TGTGCCAGCGCTACTAGCGGGAGTCGGTACAATGAGCAGTTCTTC.

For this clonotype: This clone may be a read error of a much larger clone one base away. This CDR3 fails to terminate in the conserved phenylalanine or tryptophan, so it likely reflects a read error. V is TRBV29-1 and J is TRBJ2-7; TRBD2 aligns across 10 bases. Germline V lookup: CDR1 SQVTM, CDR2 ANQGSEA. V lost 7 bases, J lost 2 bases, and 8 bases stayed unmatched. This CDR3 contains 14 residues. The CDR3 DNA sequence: TGCAGCGGGAATAGCGGGAGGCCCCCCTACGAGCAGTACCTC. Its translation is CSGNSGRPPYEQYL.

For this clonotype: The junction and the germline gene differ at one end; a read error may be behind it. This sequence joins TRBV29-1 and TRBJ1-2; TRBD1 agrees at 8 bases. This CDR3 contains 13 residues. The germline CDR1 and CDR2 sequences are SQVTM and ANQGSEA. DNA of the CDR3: TGCAGCCTTACAACAGGGGGGACGTATGACTACACCTTC. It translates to CSLTTGGTYDYTF.

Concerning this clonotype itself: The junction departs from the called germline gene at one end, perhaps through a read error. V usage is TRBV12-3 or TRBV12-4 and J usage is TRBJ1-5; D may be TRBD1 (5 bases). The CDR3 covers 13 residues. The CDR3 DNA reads TGTACCAGCAGCCAGGGAGGGTGGCAGCCCCAGCATTTT. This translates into CTSSQGGWQPQHF.

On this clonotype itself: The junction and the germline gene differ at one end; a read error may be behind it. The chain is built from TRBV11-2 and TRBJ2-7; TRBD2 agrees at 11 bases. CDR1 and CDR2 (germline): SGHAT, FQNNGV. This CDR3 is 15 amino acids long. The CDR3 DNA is TGTGCCAGCAGCTTAATGGGACTAGCGGTAGGCGAGCAGTACTTT. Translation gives CASSLMGLAVGEQYF.

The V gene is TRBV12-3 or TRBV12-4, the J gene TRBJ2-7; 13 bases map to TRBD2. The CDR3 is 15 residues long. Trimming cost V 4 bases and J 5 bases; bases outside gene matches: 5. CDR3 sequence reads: CASSSGLAGRNEQYF. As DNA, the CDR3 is TGTGCCAGCAGTTCGGGACTAGCGGGAAGGAACGAGCAGTACTTC.

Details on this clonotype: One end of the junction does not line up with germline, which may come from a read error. CDR3 nucleotide sequence: TGTGCCAGCAGCTCGACTGACTGGGTAGGGGAGCTGTACTTC. Translated, it gives CASSSTDWVGELYF. The chain is built from TRBV11-2 and TRBJ2-7, with D perhaps assigned TRBD1 or TRBD2 (5 bases each). Germline loops: CDR1 SGHAT, CDR2 FQNNGV. This CDR3 has 14 residues.

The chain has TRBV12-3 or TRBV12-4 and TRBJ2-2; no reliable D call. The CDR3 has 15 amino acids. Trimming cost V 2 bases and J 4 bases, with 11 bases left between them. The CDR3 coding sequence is TGTGCCAGCAGTTTAACCGACTCGCCCACCGGGGAGCTGTTTTTT. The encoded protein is CASSLTDSPTGELFF.

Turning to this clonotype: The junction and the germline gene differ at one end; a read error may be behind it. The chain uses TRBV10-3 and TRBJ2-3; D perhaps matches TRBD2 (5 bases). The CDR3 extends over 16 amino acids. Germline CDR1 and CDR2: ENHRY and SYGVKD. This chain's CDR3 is CDISESGSGGTDTQYF. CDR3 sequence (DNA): TGTGACATCAGTGAGTCGGGGAGTGGAGGCACAGATACACAGTATTTT.

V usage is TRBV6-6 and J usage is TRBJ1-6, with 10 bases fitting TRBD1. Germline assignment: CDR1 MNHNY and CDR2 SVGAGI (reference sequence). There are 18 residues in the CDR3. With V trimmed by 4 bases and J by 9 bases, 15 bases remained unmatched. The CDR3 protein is CASSLSGTGAWLGSPLHF. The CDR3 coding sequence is TGTGCCAGCAGTTTATCCGGGACAGGGGCCTGGTTGGGTTCACCCCTCCACTTT.

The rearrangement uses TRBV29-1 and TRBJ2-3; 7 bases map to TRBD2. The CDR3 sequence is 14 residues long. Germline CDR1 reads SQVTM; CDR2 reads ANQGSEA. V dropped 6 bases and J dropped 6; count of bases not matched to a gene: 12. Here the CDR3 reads CSVWGGALRDTQYF. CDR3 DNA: TGCAGCGTCTGGGGGGGAGCCCTCAGGGATACGCAGTATTTT.

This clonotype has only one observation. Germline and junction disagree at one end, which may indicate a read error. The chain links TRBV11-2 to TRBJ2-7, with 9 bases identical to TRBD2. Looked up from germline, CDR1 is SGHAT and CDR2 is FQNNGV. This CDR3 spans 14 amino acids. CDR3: CDSSLSSGSYEQYF. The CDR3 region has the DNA TGTGACAGCAGCTTAAGTAGCGGGAGCTACGAGCAGTACTTC. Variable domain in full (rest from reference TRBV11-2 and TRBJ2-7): EAGVAQSPRYKIIEKRQSVAFWCNPISGHATLYWYQQILGQGPKLLIQFQNNGVVDDSQLPKDRFSAERLKGVDSTLKIQPAKLEDSAVYLCDSSLSSGSYEQYFGPGTRLTVT.

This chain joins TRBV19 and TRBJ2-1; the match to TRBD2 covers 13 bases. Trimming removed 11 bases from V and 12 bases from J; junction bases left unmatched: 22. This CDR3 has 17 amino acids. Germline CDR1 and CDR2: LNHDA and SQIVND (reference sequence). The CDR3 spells CAGTQSARLAGGVGQFF. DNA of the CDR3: TGTGCCGGTACACAAAGCGCAAGACTAGCGGGAGGCGTTGGGCAGTTCTTC.

The CDR3 DNA reads TGTGCCTGGAATATTGCGGAAAGGGACGAGCAGTACTTC. Amino acid sequence: CAWNIAERDEQYF. V usage is TRBV30 and J usage is TRBJ2-7; D gene ambiguous. Trimming cost V 4 bases and J 5 bases, with 15 bases left between them. Per germline, CDR1 GTSNPN and CDR2 SVGIG (reference sequence). The CDR3 covers 13 residues.

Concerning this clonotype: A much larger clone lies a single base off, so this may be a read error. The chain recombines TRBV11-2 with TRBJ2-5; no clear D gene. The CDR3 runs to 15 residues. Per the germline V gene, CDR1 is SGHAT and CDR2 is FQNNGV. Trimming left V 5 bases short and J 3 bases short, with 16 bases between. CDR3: CASSPKPQSKETQYF. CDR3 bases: TGTGCCAGCAGCCCGAAGCCACAGAGTAAAGAGACCCAGTACTTC.

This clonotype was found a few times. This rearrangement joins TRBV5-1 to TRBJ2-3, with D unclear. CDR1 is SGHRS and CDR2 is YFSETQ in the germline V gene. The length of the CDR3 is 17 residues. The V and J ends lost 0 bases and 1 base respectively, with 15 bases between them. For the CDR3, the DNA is TGCGCCAGCAGCTTGGGGCCCGGACCCCTTGGCACAGATACGCAGTATTTT. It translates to CASSLGPGPLGTDTQYF.

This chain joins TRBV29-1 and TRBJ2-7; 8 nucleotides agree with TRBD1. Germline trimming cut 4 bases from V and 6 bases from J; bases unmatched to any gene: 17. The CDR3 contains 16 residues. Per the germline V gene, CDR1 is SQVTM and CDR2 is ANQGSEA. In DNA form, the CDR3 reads TGCAGCGTTGCCCAGATGCCCGGGACAGGTGGCGTCGAGCAGTACTTC. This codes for CSVAQMPGTGGVEQYF.

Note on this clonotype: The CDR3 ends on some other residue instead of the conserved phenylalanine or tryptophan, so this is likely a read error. Here the CDR3 reads CASSLNPWKGYEQYS. The CDR3 coding sequence is TGTGCCAGCAGTTTGAACCCCTGGAAGGGCTACGAGCAGTACTCC. V usage is TRBV28 and J usage is TRBJ2-7; D not resolved. Germline CDR1 reads MDHEN; CDR2 reads SYDVKM. CDR3 length: 15 residues. Trimming took off 3 bases at V and 3 bases at J, with 15 bases between the two ends.

CDR3 in amino acids: CASSHGQGTGELFF. The DNA for the CDR3 is TGTGCCAGCAGCCACGGGCAGGGAACCGGGGAGCTGTTTTTT. The genes are TRBV7-9 and TRBJ2-2, with D perhaps matching TRBD1 (5 bases). The V end was cut by 5 bases, the J end by 5 bases, with 12 bases between. In germline, CDR1 is SEHNR, CDR2 FQNEAQ (reference sequence). The CDR3 is 14 amino acids.

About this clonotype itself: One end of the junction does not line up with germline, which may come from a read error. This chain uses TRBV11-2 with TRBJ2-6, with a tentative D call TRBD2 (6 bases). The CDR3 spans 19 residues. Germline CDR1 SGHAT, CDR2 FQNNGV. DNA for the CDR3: TGTGCCAGCAGCTTCCATATCGGACTGGCGGGGACTGGGGCCAACATCCTGACTTTC. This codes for CASSFHIGLAGTGANILTF. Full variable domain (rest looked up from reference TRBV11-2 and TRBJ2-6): EAGVAQSPRYKIIEKRQSVAFWCNPISGHATLYWYQQILGQGPKLLIQFQNNGVVDDSQLPKDRFSAERLKGVDSTLKIQPAKLEDSAVYLCASSFHIGLAGTGANILTFGAGSRLTVL.

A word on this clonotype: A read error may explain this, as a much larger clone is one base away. Here the CDR3 DNA reads TGTGCCAGCAGTTTAACAGGGTCCAACCCTGAAGCTTTCTTT. Residues: CASSLTGSNPEAFF. V usage is TRBV11-2 and J usage is TRBJ1-1; a possible D gene is TRBD1 (6 bases). Per germline, CDR1 SGHAT and CDR2 FQNNGV. The length of the CDR3 is 14 residues. With 6 bases removed from V and 6 bases from J, the gap between germline ends came to 17 bases.

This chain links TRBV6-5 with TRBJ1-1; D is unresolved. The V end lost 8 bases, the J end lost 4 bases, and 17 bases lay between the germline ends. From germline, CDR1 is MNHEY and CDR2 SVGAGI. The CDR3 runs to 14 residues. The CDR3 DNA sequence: TGTGCCAGCGCTCGGGATTCCTCGACCACTGAAGCTTTCTTT. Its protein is CASARDSSTTEAFF.